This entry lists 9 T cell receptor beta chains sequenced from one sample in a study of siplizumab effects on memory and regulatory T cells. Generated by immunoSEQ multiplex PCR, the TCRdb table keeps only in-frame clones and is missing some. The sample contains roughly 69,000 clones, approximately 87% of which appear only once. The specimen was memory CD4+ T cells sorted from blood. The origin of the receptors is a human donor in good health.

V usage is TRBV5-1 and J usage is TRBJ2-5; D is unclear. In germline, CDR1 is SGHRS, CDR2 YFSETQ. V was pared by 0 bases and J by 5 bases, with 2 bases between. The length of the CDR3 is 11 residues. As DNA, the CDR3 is TGCGCCAGCAGCTTGGTGGAGACCCAGTACTTC. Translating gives CASSLVETQYF. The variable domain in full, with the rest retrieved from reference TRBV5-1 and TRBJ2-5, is KAGVTQTPRYLIKTRGQQVTLSCSPISGHRSVSWYQQTPGQGLQFLFEYFSETQRNKGNFPGRFSGRQFSNSRSEMNVSTLELGDSALYLCASSLVETQYFGPGTRLLVL.

The CDR3 bases are TGTGCCAGCAGTGCGGTAACTAGCGGACAAGAGACCCAGTACTTC. Translation gives CASSAVTSGQETQYF. V gene TRBV6-1 combines with J gene TRBJ2-5; 8 bases are a match to TRBD2. The trim removed 4 bases at V and 2 bases at J, leaving 6 bases unmatched. The CDR3 is 15 amino acids. Looked up from germline, CDR1 is MNHNS and CDR2 is SASEGT.

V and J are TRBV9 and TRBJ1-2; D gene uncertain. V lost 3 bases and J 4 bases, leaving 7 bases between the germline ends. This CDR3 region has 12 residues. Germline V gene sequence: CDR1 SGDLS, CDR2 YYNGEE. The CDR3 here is CASSEGGYGYTF. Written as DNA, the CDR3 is TGTGCCAGCAGCGAGGGCGGCTATGGCTACACCTTC.

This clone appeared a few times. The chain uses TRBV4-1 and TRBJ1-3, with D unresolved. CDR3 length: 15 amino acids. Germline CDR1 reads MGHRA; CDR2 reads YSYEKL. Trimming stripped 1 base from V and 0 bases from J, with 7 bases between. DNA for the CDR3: TGCGCCAGCAGCCAAGGCTGGGGCTCTGGAAACACCATATATTTT. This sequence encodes CASSQGWGSGNTIYF.

Here the CDR3 DNA reads TGTGCCAGCAGCTTACCCGCATTGACTAGCGGGGATATTAGCACAGATACGCAGTATTTT. This gives the protein CASSLPALTSGDISTDTQYF. The rearrangement links TRBV7-6 to TRBJ2-3; 11 positions agree with TRBD2. The germline CDR1 and CDR2 sequences are SGHVS and FNYEAQ. There are 20 residues in the CDR3. After removal of 2 bases from V and 0 bases from J, the junction contained 13 bases not matched to a gene.

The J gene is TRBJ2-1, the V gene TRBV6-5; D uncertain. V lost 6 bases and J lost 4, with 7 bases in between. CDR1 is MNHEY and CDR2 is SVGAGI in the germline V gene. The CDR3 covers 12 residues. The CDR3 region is CASREGYNEQFF. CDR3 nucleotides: TGTGCCAGCAGAGAAGGTTACAATGAGCAGTTCTTC.

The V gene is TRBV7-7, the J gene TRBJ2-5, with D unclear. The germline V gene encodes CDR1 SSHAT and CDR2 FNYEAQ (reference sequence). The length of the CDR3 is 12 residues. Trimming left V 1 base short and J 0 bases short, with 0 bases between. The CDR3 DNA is TGTGCCAGCAGCTTAGACCAAGAGACCCAGTACTTC. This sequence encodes CASSLDQETQYF.

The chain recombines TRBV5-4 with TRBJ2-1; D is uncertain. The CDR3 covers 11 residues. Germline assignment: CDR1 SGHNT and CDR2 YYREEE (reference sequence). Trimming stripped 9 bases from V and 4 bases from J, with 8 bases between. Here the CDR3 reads CATSVYNEQFF. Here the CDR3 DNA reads TGTGCCACCTCGGTTTACAATGAGCAGTTCTTC.

CDR3 bases: TGTGCCAGCACCTTGGGGGGAGGAAGGATCACAACGGATGAGCAGTTCTTC. This translates into CASTLGGGRITTDEQFF. J is TRBJ2-1 and V is TRBV7-9, with D perhaps TRBD2 (6 bases). The CDR3 totals 17 residues. With 7 bases removed from V and 8 bases from J, the gap between germline ends came to 27 bases. Germline lookup yields CDR1 SEHNR and CDR2 FQNEAQ (reference sequence). The full variable domain, its missing parts supplied by reference TRBV7-9 and TRBJ2-1, is DTGVSQNPRHKITKRGQNVTFRCDPISEHNRLYWYRQTLGQGPEFLTYFQNEAQLEKSRLLSDRFSAERPKGSFSTLEIQRTEQGDSAMYLCASTLGGGRITTDEQFFGPGTRLTVL.